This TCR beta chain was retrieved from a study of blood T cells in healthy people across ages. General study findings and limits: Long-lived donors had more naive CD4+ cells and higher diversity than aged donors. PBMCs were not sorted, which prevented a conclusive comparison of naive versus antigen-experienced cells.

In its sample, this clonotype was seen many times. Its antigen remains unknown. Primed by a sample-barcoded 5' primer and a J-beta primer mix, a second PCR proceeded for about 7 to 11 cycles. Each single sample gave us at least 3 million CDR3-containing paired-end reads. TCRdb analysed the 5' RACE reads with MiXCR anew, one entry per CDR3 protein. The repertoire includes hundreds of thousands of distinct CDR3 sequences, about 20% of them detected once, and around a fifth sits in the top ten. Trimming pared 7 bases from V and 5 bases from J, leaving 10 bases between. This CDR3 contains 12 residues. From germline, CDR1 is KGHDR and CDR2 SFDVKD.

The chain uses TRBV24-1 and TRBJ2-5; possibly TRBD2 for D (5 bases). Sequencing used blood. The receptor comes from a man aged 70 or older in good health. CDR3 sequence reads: CATSEREETQYF. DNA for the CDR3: TGTGCCACCAGCGAGAGGGAGGAGACCCAGTACTTC.